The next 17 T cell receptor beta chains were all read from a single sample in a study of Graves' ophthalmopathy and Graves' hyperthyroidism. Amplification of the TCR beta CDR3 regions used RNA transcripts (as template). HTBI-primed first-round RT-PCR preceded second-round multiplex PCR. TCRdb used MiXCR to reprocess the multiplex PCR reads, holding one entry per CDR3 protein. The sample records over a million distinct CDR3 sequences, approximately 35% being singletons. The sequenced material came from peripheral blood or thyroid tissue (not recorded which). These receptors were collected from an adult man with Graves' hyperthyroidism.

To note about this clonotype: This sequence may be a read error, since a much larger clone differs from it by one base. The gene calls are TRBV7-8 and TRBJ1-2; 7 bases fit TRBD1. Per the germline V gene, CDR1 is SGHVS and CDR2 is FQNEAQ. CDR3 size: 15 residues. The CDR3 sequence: CASSLEKGARYGHTF. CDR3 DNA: TGTGCCAGCAGCTTAGAAAAGGGGGCGCGATATGGCCACACCTTC.

CDR3 amino acids: CASSYWGSQPQHF. CDR3 coding DNA: TGTGCCAGCAGTTACTGGGGGAGTCAGCCCCAGCATTTT. V is TRBV6-6 and J is TRBJ1-5; D is possibly TRBD1 (5 bases). CDR3 size: 13 residues. Germline lookup yields CDR1 MNHNY and CDR2 SVGAGI (reference sequence). V lost 1 base and J lost 6, with 7 bases in between.

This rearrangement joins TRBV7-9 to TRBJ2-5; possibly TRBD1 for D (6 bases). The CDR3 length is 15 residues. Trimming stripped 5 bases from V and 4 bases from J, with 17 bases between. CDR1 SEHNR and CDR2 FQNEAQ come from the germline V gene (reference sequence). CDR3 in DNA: TGTGCCAGCAGCGTTGAGAGCCCGGACAGAGAGACCCAGTACTTC. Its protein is CASSVESPDRETQYF.

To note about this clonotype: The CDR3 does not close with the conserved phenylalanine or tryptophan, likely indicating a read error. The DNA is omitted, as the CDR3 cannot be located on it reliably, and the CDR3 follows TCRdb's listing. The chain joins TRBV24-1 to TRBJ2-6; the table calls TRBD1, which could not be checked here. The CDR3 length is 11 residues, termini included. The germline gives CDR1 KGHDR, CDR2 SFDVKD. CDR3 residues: CATSDTGSTTI.

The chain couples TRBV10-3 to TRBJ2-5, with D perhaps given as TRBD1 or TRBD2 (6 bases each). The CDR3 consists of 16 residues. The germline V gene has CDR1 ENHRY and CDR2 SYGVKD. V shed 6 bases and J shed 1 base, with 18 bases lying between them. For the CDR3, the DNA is TGTGCCATCAGCACCAACGGAGGGGGGTCCCAAGAGACCCAGTACTTC. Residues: CAISTNGGGSQETQYF.

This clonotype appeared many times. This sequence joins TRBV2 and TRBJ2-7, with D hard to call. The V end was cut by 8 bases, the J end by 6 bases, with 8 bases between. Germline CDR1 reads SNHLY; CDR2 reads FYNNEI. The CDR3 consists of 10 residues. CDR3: CASFFGEQYF. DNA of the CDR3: TGTGCCAGCTTTTTTGGCGAGCAGTACTTC.

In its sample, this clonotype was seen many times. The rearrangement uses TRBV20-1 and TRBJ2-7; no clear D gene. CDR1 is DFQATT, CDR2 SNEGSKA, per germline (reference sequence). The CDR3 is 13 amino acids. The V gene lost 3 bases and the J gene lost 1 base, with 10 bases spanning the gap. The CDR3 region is CSASKPLSYEQYF. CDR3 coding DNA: TGCAGTGCTAGTAAGCCGTTATCCTACGAGCAGTACTTC.

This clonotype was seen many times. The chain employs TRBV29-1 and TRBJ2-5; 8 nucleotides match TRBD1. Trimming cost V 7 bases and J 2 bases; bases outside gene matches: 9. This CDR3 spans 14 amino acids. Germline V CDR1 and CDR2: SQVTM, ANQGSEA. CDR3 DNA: TGCAGCGGATGGACAGGGAACTATCAAGAGACCCAGTACTTC. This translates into CSGWTGNYQETQYF.

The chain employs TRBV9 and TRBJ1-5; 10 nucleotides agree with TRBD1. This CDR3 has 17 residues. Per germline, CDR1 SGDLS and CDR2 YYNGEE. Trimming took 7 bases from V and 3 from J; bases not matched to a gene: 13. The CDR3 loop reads CASSPPGTGVYNQPQHF. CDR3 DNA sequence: TGTGCCAGCTCACCCCCCGGGACAGGGGTGTACAATCAGCCCCAGCATTTT.

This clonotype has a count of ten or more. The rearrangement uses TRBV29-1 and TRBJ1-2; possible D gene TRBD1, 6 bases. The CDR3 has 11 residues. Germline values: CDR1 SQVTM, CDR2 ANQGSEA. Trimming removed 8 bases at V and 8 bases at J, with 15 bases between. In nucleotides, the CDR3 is TGCAGCACTTCAGGGGCCGAGGGCTACACCTTC. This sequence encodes CSTSGAEGYTF.

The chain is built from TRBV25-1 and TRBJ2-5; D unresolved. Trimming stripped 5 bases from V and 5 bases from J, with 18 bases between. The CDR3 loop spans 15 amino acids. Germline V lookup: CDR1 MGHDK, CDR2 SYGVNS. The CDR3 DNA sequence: TGTGCCAGCAGTTATCGGACCCTTCGAGAGGAGACCCAGTACTTC. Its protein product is CASSYRTLREETQYF.

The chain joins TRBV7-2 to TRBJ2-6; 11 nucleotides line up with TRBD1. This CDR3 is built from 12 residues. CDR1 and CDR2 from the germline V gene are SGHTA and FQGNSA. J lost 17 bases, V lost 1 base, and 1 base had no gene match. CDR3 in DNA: TGTGCCAGCAGCTTAGTGGGACAGGGGGTGACTTTC. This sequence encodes CASSLVGQGVTF.

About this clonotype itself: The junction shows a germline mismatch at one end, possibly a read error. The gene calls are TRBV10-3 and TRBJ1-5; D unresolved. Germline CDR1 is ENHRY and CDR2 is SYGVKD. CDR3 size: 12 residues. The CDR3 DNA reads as TGTGCCAGCAGTGAACGGGCAGAGACCCAGCATTTT. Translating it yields CASSERAETQHF.

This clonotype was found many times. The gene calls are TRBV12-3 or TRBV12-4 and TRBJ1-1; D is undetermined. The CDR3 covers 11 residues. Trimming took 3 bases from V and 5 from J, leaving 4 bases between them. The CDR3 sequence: CASSFHTEAFF. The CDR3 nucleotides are TGTGCCAGCAGTTTCCATACTGAAGCTTTCTTT.

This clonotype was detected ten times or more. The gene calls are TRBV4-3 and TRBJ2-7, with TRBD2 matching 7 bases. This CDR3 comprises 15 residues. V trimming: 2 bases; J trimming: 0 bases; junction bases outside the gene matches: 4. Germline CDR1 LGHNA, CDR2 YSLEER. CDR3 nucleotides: TGCGCCAGCAGCCAATCGGGAGGACCCTCCTACGAGCAGTACTTC. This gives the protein CASSQSGGPSYEQYF.

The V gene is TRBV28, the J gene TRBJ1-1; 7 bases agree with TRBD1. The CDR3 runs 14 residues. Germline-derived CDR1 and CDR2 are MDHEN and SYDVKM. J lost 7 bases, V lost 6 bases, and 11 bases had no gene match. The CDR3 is CASRSTGQRIEAFF. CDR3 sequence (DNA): TGTGCCAGCAGAAGTACGGGACAGCGCATTGAAGCTTTCTTT.

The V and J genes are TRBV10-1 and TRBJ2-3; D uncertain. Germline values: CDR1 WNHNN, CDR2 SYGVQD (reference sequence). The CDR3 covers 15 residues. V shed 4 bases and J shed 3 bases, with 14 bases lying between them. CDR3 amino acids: CASSVGVGSTDTQYF. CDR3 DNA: TGCGCCAGCAGTGTTGGTGTAGGGTCAACAGATACGCAGTATTTT.